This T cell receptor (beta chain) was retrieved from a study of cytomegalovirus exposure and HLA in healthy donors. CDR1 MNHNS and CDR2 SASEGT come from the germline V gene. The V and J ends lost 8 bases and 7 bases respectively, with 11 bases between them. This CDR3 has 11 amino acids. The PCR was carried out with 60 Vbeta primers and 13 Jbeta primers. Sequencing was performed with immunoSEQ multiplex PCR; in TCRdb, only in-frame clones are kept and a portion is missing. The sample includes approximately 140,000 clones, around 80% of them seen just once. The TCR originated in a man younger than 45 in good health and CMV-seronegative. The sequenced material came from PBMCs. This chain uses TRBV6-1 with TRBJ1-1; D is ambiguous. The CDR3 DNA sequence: TGTGCCAGCGGGAGGATCCTTGAAGCTTTCTTT. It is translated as CASGRILEAFF.